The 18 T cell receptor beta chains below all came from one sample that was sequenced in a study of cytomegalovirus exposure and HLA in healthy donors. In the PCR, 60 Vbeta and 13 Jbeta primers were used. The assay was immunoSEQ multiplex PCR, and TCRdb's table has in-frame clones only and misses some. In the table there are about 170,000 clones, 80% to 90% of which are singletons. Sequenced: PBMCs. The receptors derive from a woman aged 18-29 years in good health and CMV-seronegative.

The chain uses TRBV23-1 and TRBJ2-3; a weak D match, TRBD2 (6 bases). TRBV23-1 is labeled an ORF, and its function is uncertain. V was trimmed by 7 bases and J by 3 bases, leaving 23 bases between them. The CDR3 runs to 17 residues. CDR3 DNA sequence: TGCGCCAGCACTATTTTGGTCAGCGGGCGGAGGACAGATACGCAGTATTTT. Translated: CASTILVSGRRTDTQYF.

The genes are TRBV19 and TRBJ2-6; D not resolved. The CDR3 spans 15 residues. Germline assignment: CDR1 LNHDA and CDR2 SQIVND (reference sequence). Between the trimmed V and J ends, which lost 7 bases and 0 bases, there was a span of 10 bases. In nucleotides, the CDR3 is TGTGCCAGTACCTTCACCAGCTCTGGGGCCAACGTCCTGACTTTC. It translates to CASTFTSSGANVLTF.

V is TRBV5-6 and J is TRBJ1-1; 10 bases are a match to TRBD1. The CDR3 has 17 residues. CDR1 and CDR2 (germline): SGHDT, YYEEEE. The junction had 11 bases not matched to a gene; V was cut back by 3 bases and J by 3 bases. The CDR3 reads CASSSYTTGGKDTEAFF. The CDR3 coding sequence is TGTGCCAGCAGCTCCTATACGACAGGGGGCAAGGACACTGAAGCTTTCTTT.

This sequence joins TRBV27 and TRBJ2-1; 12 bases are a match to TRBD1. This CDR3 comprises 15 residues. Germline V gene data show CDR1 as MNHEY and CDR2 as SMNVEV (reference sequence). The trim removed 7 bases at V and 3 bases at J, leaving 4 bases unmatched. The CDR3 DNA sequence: TGTGCCAGCAAACGGGACAGGGGGCTCTACAATGAGCAGTTCTTC. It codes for CASKRDRGLYNEQFF.

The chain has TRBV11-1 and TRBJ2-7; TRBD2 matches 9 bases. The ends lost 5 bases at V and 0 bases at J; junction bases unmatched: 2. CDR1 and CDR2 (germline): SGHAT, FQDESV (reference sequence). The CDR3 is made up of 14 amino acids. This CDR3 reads CASSKTSGSYEQYF. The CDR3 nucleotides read TGTGCCAGCAGCAAGACTAGCGGCTCCTACGAGCAGTACTTC. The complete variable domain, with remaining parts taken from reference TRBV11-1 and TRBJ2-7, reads EAEVAQSPRYKITEKSQAVAFWCDPISGHATLYWYRQILGQGPELLVQFQDESVVDDSQLPKDRFSAERLKGVDSTLKIQPAELGDSAMYLCASSKTSGSYEQYFGPGTRLTVT.

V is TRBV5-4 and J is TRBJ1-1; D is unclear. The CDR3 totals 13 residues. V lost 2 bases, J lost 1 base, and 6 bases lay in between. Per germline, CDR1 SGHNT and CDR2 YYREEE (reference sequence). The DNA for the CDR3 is TGTGCCAGCAGCTTCACACGGAACACTGAAGCTTTCTTT. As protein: CASSFTRNTEAFF.

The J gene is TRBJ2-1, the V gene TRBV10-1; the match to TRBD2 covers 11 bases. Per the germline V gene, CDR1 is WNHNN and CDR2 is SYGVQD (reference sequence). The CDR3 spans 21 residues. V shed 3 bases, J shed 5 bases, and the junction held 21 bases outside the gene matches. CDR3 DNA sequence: TGCGCCAGCAGTGAATTCAGAGAACCTGAAGTAGCGGGAGGGCCTAACAATGAGCAGTTCTTC. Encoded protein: CASSEFREPEVAGGPNNEQFF.

CDR3: CASSPTQGDQPQHF. The CDR3 nucleotides are TGTGCCAGCAGTCCAACACAGGGCGACCAGCCCCAGCATTTT. The V and J genes are TRBV6-1 and TRBJ1-5; tentative D call: TRBD1 (6 bases). V gave up 5 bases and J gave up 7 bases, with 15 bases separating them. Germline-derived CDR1 and CDR2 are MNHNS and SASEGT. The CDR3 runs 14 residues.

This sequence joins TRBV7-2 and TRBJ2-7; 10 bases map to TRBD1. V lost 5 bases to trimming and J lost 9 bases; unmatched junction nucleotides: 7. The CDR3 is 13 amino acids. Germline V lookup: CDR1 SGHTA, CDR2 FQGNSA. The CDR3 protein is CASSPQGQGGQYF. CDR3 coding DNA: TGTGCCAGCAGCCCTCAAGGACAGGGGGGGCAGTACTTC.

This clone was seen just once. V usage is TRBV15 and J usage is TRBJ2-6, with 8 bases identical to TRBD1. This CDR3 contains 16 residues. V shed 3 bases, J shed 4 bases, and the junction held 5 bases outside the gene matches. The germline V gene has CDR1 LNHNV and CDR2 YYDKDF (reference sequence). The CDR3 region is CATSRDRVPGANVLTF. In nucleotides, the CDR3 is TGTGCCACCAGCAGGGACAGGGTCCCCGGGGCCAACGTCCTGACTTTC. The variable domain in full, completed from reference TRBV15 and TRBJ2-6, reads DAMVIQNPRYQVTQFGKPVTLSCSQTLNHNVMYWYQQKSSQAPKLLFHYYDKDFNNEADTPDNFQSRRPNTSFCFLDIRSPGLGDTAMYLCATSRDRVPGANVLTFGAGSRLTVL.

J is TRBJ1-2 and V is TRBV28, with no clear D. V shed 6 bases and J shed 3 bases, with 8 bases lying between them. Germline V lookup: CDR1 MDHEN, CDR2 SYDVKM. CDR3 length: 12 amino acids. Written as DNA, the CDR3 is TGTGCCAGCAGCGCAGTTGACTATGGCTACACCTTC. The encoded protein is CASSAVDYGYTF.

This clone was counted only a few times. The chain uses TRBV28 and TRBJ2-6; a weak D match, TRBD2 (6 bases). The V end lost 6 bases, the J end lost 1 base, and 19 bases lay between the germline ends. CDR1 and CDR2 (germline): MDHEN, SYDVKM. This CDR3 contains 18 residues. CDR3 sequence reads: CASSPTEGTWSGANVLTF. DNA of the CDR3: TGTGCCAGCAGCCCTACTGAGGGGACTTGGTCTGGGGCCAACGTCCTGACTTTC.

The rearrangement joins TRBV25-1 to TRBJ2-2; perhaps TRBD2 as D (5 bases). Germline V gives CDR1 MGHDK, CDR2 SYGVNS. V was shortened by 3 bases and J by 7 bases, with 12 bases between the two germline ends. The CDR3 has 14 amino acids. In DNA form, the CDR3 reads TGTGCCAGCAGTGAGGGGAGCTGGAGCGGGGAGCTGTTTTTT. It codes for CASSEGSWSGELFF.

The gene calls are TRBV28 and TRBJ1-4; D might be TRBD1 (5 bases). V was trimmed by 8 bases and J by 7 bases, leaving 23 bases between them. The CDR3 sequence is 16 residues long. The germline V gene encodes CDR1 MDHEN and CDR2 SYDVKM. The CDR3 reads CASRPLGGPPSEKLFF. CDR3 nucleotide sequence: TGTGCCAGCCGCCCCTTGGGGGGTCCTCCTAGTGAAAAACTGTTTTTT.

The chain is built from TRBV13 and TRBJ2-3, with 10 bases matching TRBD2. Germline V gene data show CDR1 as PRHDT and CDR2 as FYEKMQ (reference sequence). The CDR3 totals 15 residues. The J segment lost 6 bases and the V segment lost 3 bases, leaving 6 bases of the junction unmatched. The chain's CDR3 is CASSFTSGIGDTQYF. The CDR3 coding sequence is TGTGCCAGCAGCTTTACTAGCGGGATAGGGGATACGCAGTATTTT.

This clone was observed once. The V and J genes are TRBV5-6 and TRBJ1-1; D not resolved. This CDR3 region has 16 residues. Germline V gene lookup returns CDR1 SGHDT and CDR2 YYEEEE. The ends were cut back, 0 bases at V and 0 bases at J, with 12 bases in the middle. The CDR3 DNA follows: TGTGCCAGCAGCTTGGTGTGGGGAGGCATGAACACTGAAGCTTTCTTT. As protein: CASSLVWGGMNTEAFF.

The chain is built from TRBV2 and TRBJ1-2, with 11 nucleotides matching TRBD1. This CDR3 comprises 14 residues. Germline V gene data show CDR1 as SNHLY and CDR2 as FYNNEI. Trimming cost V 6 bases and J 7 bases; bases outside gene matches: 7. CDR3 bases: TGTGCCAGCAGGGGGGACAGGGGGGCCTCTGGCTACACCTTC. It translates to CASRGDRGASGYTF.

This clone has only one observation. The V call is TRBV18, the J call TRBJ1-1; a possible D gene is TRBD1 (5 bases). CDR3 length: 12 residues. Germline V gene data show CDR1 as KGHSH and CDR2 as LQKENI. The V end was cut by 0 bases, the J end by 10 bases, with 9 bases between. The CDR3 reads CASSPPGLSAFF. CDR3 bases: TGTGCCAGCTCACCACCGGGGCTATCAGCTTTCTTT.